A selection of T cell receptor beta chains follows, all from one sample in a study of human T cells and chemical hapten exposure. A single record per CDR3 protein comes from TCRdb applying MiXCR to the RACE reads. The sample lists over 150,000 distinct CDR3 sequences; 25% to 35% were seen once. Specimen: whole blood, collected in connection with sensitization to the hapten diphenylcyclopropenone (DPC). Receptors were obtained from a woman aged 18-30 years with alopecia areata. Some clones in this sample may be carry-over from other donors' samples. Each CDR3 is given with its conserved first and last residue. D genes are given only for firm matches. The size entry is marked missing in some rows and otherwise reads once, few, many or a size class.

CDR3 DNA | CDR3 protein | clone size | J gene | V gene | D gene
TGTGCCAGCAGTCACCAGGGGTTCTCGGGGGACAACACTGAAGCTTTCTTT | CASSHQGFSGDNTEAFF | many | TRBJ1-1 | TRBV6-2/TRBV6-3 | .
TGTGCCAGCAGCCACCCCGCGCTCCCCGACACTGAAGCTTTCTTT | CASSHPALPDTEAFF | . | TRBJ1-1 | TRBV9 | .
TGTGCCAGCAGCTTAGGACTAGCGGGTCTCTTCAACACCGGGGAGCTGTTTTTT | CASSLGLAGLFNTGELFF | . | TRBJ2-2 | TRBV5-6 | TRBD2
TGTGCCAGCAGGGGTACCGGGGGGTACTATAATTCACCCCTCCACTTT | CASRGTGGYYNSPLHF | . | TRBJ1-6 | TRBV2 | .
TGCGCCAGCAGCTTGGGAAATATTGACCCTGGCTACACCTTC | CASSLGNIDPGYTF | . | TRBJ1-2 | TRBV5-1 | .
TGCAGCGCTGCCCCTAGTGGGTCCTACGAGCAGTACTTC | CSAAPSGSYEQYF | . | TRBJ2-7 | TRBV29-1 | .
TGCAGTGGTAACCCGGCAGGGAGGACCGGGGAGCTGTTTTTT | CSGNPAGRTGELFF | few | TRBJ2-2 | TRBV20-1 | .
TGTGCCAGCAGCTTAATTGGGGGGGCTAGCGGGGCAGCCTACGAGCAGTACTTC | CASSLIGGASGAAYEQYF | . | TRBJ2-7 | TRBV7-2 | TRBD2
TGTGCCAGCAGCTTAGCTACTAGCTATGAGCAGTTCTTC | CASSLATSYEQFF | . | TRBJ2-1 | TRBV7-2 | .
TGCAGCGTCTTAAAGATGGCCCAGCATTTT | CSVLKMAQHF | . | TRBJ1-5 | TRBV29-1 | .
TGTGCCAGCAGCCGGACTAACTACGAGCAGTACTTC | CASSRTNYEQYF | . | TRBJ2-7 | TRBV7-2 | .
TGTGCCAGCCCCGAAGAGGGGGCGCGAACCTACGAGCAGTACTTC | CASPEEGARTYEQYF | . | TRBJ2-7 | TRBV25-1 | TRBD1
TGCAGTGCCCCAGGCGGGGGCGGCCATAACTATGGCTACACCTTC | CSAPGGGGHNYGYTF | . | TRBJ1-2 | TRBV20-1 | .
TGTGCCAGCAGCCTTACGTCGAACACTGAAGCTTTCTTT | CASSLTSNTEAFF | . | TRBJ1-1 | TRBV6-2/TRBV6-3 | .
TGTGCCAGCAGTGTTACTTCAGAGACCCAGTACTTC | CASSVTSETQYF | . | TRBJ2-5 | TRBV2 | .
TGTGCCAGCAGCCGAACAGGCGGCAAGGCCTCCTACGAGCAGTACTTC | CASSRTGGKASYEQYF | . | TRBJ2-7 | TRBV4-2 | .
TGCAGTGCTAGATTCTTCGGGGCTAGCGGGTTCGGAGATACGCAGTATTTT | CSARFFGASGFGDTQYF | . | TRBJ2-3 | TRBV20-1 | TRBD2
TGTGCCTGGAGTCCGGGGTTTGAGCAGTTCTTC | CAWSPGFEQFF | few | TRBJ2-1 | TRBV30 | .
TGCAGTGCTAGTCCACCGCGGCGTAGCACAGATACGCAGTATTTT | CSASPPRRSTDTQYF | . | TRBJ2-3 | TRBV20-1 | .
TGCAGTGCTGCTAGCGGGGTGACAAATGAGCAGTTCTTC | CSAASGVTNEQFF | few | TRBJ2-1 | TRBV20-1 | TRBD2
TGCGCCAGCAGCTTGGTAGGGTGGCACGGGTATGGCAATCAGCCCCAGCATTTT | CASSLVGWHGYGNQPQHF | . | TRBJ1-5 | TRBV5-1 | .
TGTGCCAGCAGCACTCTAGCGGGGGGATCCTACGAGCAGTACTTC | CASSTLAGGSYEQYF | few | TRBJ2-7 | TRBV9 | TRBD2
TGTGCCAGCAAGTTAGACAGGGTTTATGAAGCTTTCTTT | CASKLDRVYEAFF | few | TRBJ1-1 | TRBV2 | TRBD1
TGCAGTGCTAGCAAACGTGAGAGAGGCAATGAGCAGTTCTTC | CSASKRERGNEQFF | few | TRBJ2-1 | TRBV20-1 | .
TGCAGCGTGGGACAGGGATTTGGGTATGGCTACACCTTC | CSVGQGFGYGYTF | . | TRBJ1-2 | TRBV29-1 | TRBD1
TGTGCCAGCAGCGACCGGGCCAATCTATTTCACACCGGGGAGCTGTTTTTT | CASSDRANLFHTGELFF | . | TRBJ2-2 | TRBV7-9 | .
TGTGCCAGCAGCGCCCCGGCCAAAGAGACCCAGTACTTC | CASSAPAKETQYF | few | TRBJ2-5 | TRBV9 | .
TGCAGTGCTAGGGACTTTTACGAGCAGTACTTC | CSARDFYEQYF | many | TRBJ2-7 | TRBV20-1 | .
TGTGCCAGCTCACCGTACAGGGGAAATCAGCCCCAGCATTTT | CASSPYRGNQPQHF | few | TRBJ1-5 | TRBV18 | TRBD1
TGTGCCAGCAGCCGACAATCACCCGGGGCCGGGGAGCTGTTTTTT | CASSRQSPGAGELFF | . | TRBJ2-2 | TRBV6-5 | .
TGTGCCAGCAGTTACGGTACAGAAGGCACTGAAGCTTTCTTT | CASSYGTEGTEAFF | . | TRBJ1-1 | TRBV6-5 | .
TGTGCCAGCAGCTTTAGTTGGGGTGGAACCAAAAACATTCAGTACTTC | CASSFSWGGTKNIQYF | few | TRBJ2-4 | TRBV7-2 | .
TGTGCCAGCAGCTTACCGGGTTCCGAAGCTTTCTTT | CASSLPGSEAFF | many | TRBJ1-1 | TRBV11-2 | .
TGTGCCAGCAGGGGCGGCAACACCGGGGAGCTGTTTTTT | CASRGGNTGELFF | . | TRBJ2-2 | TRBV6-2/TRBV6-3 | .
TGTGCCAGCAGCTTGGACCGGTCCAGCACAGATACGCAGTATTTT | CASSLDRSSTDTQYF | . | TRBJ2-3 | TRBV5-6 | .
TGTGCCAGCAGCCCTTGGACTAGTGGATACTCCTACGAGCAGTACTTC | CASSPWTSGYSYEQYF | . | TRBJ2-7 | TRBV6-2/TRBV6-3 | TRBD2